This T cell receptor (beta chain) was recorded in a study of T cells of healthy individuals. This CDR3 region has 14 residues. CDR1 and CDR2 from the germline V gene are SGHNT and YYREEE (reference sequence). V was shortened by 4 bases and J by 5 bases, with 15 bases between the two germline ends. TCRdb redid the calling of the 5' RACE reads with MiXCR, one entry per CDR3 protein. The sample gives 65,000 to 95,000 distinct CDR3 sequences, roughly 5% of which show up once; around 7.6% is in the top ten. The chain has TRBV5-4 and TRBJ2-5; unclear D gene. The TCR originated in a female donor in good health. The chain's CDR3 is CASSGLAAPETQYF. Here the CDR3 DNA reads TGTGCCAGCAGCGGCTTGGCCGCTCCGGAGACCCAGTACTTC.